The 28 T cell receptor beta chains presented below share a single source sample, sequenced in a study of blood T cell repertoires in COVID-19. Measured with immunoSEQ multiplex PCR; TCRdb has only the in-frame clones, and not every one. The table has roughly 250,000 clones, 79% seen once. Sequencing input: peripheral blood. These receptors were taken from a woman between 40 and 55 years old with active or convalescent COVID-19.

This chain uses TRBV20-1 with TRBJ2-5; perhaps TRBD1 as D (6 bases). From germline, CDR1 is DFQATT and CDR2 SNEGSKA (reference sequence). The CDR3 totals 11 residues. The V gene lost 5 bases and the J gene lost 4 bases, with 8 bases spanning the gap. This CDR3 is CSAVDRETQYF. The CDR3 DNA reads TGCAGTGCTGTGGACAGAGAGACCCAGTACTTC.

The CDR3 region has the DNA TGTGCCAGCTCAAGGGGCTCCTACGAGCAGTACTTC. Its translation is CASSRGSYEQYF. The rearrangement links TRBV11-2 to TRBJ2-7, with D possibly matching TRBD1 (5 bases). Trimming stripped 8 bases from V and 0 bases from J, with 8 bases between. The germline V gene encodes CDR1 SGHAT and CDR2 FQNNGV. The CDR3 is 12 amino acids.

The V gene is TRBV18, the J gene TRBJ1-5; D is undetermined. The CDR3 contains 17 residues. V lost 0 bases and J lost 2, with 14 bases in between. Germline V gene lookup returns CDR1 KGHSH and CDR2 LQKENI. The CDR3 DNA follows: TGTGCCAGCTCACCACCGAACACCGATAAACGCAATCAGCCCCAGCATTTT. The encoded protein is CASSPPNTDKRNQPQHF.

The chain is built from TRBV19 and TRBJ2-3, with 8 nucleotides matching TRBD2. Trimming took 3 bases from V and 4 from J; bases not matched to a gene: 6. CDR1 is LNHDA and CDR2 is SQIVND in the germline V gene (reference sequence). The CDR3 length is 15 residues. CDR3 nucleotides: TGTGCCAGTAGTATGACGGGGGGGCTATCAGATACGCAGTATTTT. Protein: CASSMTGGLSDTQYF.

This sequence joins TRBV19 and TRBJ1-6, with 7 bases matching TRBD1. This CDR3 region has 13 residues. The J segment lost 6 bases and the V segment lost 4 bases, leaving 0 bases of the junction unmatched. Germline loops: CDR1 LNHDA, CDR2 SQIVND (reference sequence). This CDR3 reads CASSNRGNSPLHF. The CDR3 nucleotides are TGTGCCAGTAGTAACAGGGGTAATTCACCCCTCCACTTT.

The chain combines TRBV5-4 with TRBJ1-6, with 7 nucleotides matching TRBD1. The CDR3 is 14 amino acids. The germline gives CDR1 SGHNT, CDR2 YYREEE (reference sequence). After removal of 4 bases from V and 10 bases from J, the junction contained 8 bases not matched to a gene. CDR3 region: CASSRTGGGSPLHF. For the CDR3, the DNA is TGTGCCAGCAGCCGGACAGGCGGAGGATCACCCCTCCACTTT.

A few counts support this clone. V is TRBV5-1 and J is TRBJ2-7, with D maybe TRBD2 (5 bases). This CDR3 has 17 amino acids. Per the germline V gene, CDR1 is SGHRS and CDR2 is YFSETQ. Trimming stripped 0 bases from V and 0 bases from J, with 16 bases between. The CDR3 DNA reads as TGCGCCAGCAGCTTGGGCCCCGGGAACCTTCCCTCCTACGAGCAGTACTTC. Translation gives CASSLGPGNLPSYEQYF.

The chain has TRBV2 and TRBJ1-3; D may be TRBD1 (6 bases). Looked up from germline, CDR1 is SNHLY and CDR2 is FYNNEI. Trimming shortened V by 4 bases and J by 4 bases, and 8 bases separated the two germline ends. The CDR3 runs 13 residues. The CDR3 region is CASSAGDGNTIYF. CDR3 DNA: TGTGCCAGCAGTGCAGGGGACGGAAACACCATATATTTT. Full variable domain (missing parts from reference TRBV2 and TRBJ1-3): EPEVTQTPSHQVTQMGQEVILRCVPISNHLYFYWYRQILGQKVEFLVSFYNNEISEKSEIFDDQFSVERPDGSNFTLKIRSTKLEDSAMYFCASSAGDGNTIYFGEGSWLTVV.

In this sample, this clone turned up once. The chain links TRBV3-1 (or the pseudogene TRBV3-2) to TRBJ1-1; D perhaps matches TRBD1 (6 bases). Trimming took off 3 bases at V and 0 bases at J, with 17 bases between the two ends. The CDR3 is 17 residues long. CDR1 and CDR2 from the germline V gene are LGHDT and YNNKEL (reference sequence). CDR3 sequence reads: CASSHESTGRMNTEAFF. In DNA form, the CDR3 reads TGTGCCAGCAGCCATGAATCGACAGGACGCATGAACACTGAAGCTTTCTTT.

In this sample, this clone turned up once. CDR3 sequence reads: CASSPPRDGRGGRETQYF. CDR3 coding DNA: TGTGCCAGCTCACCACCCCGAGACGGGCGGGGGGGCCGAGAGACCCAGTACTTC. This chain joins TRBV18 and TRBJ2-5; 9 nucleotides line up with TRBD2. CDR3 length equals 18 residues. V was pared by 0 bases and J by 4 bases, with 12 bases of the junction left unmatched. Germline V gene sequence: CDR1 KGHSH, CDR2 LQKENI. Full variable domain (missing parts from reference TRBV18 and TRBJ2-5): NAGVMQNPRHLVRRRGQEARLRCSPMKGHSHVYWYRQLPEEGLKFMVYLQKENIIDESGMPKERFSAEFPKEGPSILRIQQVVRGDSAAYFCASSPPRDGRGGRETQYFGPGTRLLVL.

V gene TRBV5-8 combines with J gene TRBJ2-7; TRBD1 matches 7 bases. In germline, CDR1 is SGHTS, CDR2 YDEGEE. The V and J ends lost 2 bases and 0 bases, in that order; junction bases with no gene match: 2. The CDR3 consists of 14 residues. This CDR3 is CASSLGDSSYEQYV. The CDR3 DNA reads as TGTGCCAGCAGCTTAGGGGACAGCTCCTACGAGCAGTACGTC.

The chain uses TRBV7-3 and TRBJ1-1; the match to TRBD1 covers 8 bases. V lost 6 bases and J lost 1; bases outside the gene matches: 7. This CDR3 spans 15 amino acids. From germline, CDR1 is SGHTA and CDR2 FQGTGA. CDR3 protein: CASRARQGKNTEAFF. Here the CDR3 DNA reads TGTGCCAGCAGAGCCCGACAGGGGAAGAACACTGAAGCTTTCTTT.

The genes are TRBV5-4 and TRBJ2-2; 7 bases are a match to TRBD2. Germline V lookup: CDR1 SGHNT, CDR2 YYREEE (reference sequence). The CDR3 contains 15 residues. V gave up 5 bases and J gave up 5 bases; unmatched junction bases: 9. CDR3 nucleotide sequence: TGTGCCAGCAGTAGCAACGTCGGGGGGACCGGGGAGCTGTTTTTT. Translating it yields CASSSNVGGTGELFF.

This chain links TRBV28 with TRBJ1-6; tentative D call: TRBD1 (5 bases). The germline CDR1 and CDR2 sequences are MDHEN and SYDVKM. V was shortened by 10 bases and J by 10 bases, with 17 bases between the two germline ends. CDR3 size: 13 residues. The CDR3 DNA reads TGTGCCATTAGGGGAGGGTTCGGGTCACCCCTCCACTTT. This translates into CAIRGGFGSPLHF.

This chain connects TRBV3-1 (or the pseudogene TRBV3-2) to TRBJ1-4, with 9 bases matching TRBD1. The CDR3 spans 15 residues. Trimming took 6 bases from V and 5 from J; bases not matched to a gene: 7. Germline assignment: CDR1 LGHDT and CDR2 YNNKEL (reference sequence). CDR3 nucleotides: TGTGCCAGCAGGGCTTCCGGGACAGGGAATGAAAAACTGTTTTTT. Protein product: CASRASGTGNEKLFF.

The J gene is TRBJ1-3, the V gene TRBV7-9, with D uncertain. The length of the CDR3 is 15 residues. The V gene lost 4 bases and the J gene lost 4 bases, with 14 bases spanning the gap. Germline CDR1 is SEHNR and CDR2 is FQNEAQ (reference sequence). The CDR3 spells CASSYSAVAGNTIYF. CDR3 nucleotide sequence: TGTGCCAGCAGCTACTCTGCGGTGGCGGGAAACACCATATATTTT.

V and J are TRBV29-1 and TRBJ2-2; a weak D match, TRBD1 (8 bases). Between the trimmed V and J ends, which lost 7 bases and 3 bases, there was a span of 21 bases. This CDR3 region has 16 residues. CDR1 is SQVTM and CDR2 is ANQGSEA in the germline V gene. CDR3 in amino acids: CSAREDTGGHTGELFF. DNA of the CDR3: TGCAGCGCCCGGGAGGACACAGGGGGTCACACCGGGGAGCTGTTTTTT.

The rearrangement uses TRBV24-1 and TRBJ2-1, with D tentatively TRBD2 (6 bases). V was trimmed by 1 base and J by 13 bases, leaving 10 bases between them. CDR1 and CDR2 (germline): KGHDR, SFDVKD. The CDR3 runs 12 residues. The CDR3 region has the DNA TGTGCCACCAGTGATTTAGGGAGGAAACAGTTCTTC. Its protein product is CATSDLGRKQFF.

The chain recombines TRBV28 with TRBJ2-7, with 10 bases aligning to TRBD1. Trimming took 4 bases from V and 11 from J; bases not matched to a gene: 8. Germline-derived CDR1 and CDR2 are MDHEN and SYDVKM. There are 13 residues in the CDR3. The CDR3 nucleotides are TGTGCCAGCAGTTCCCTCGGGACAGGGGAAAAGTACGTC. It yields the protein CASSSLGTGEKYV.

This rearrangement joins TRBV7-2 to TRBJ1-6; D may be TRBD1 (5 bases). This CDR3 contains 15 residues. V was pared by 5 bases and J by 7 bases, with 15 bases between. The V gene's germline CDR1 is SGHTA and CDR2 FQGNSA. The CDR3 DNA sequence: TGTGCCAGCAGCGGCCGGGGGTCTCCCAATTCACCCCTCCACTTT. Its protein is CASSGRGSPNSPLHF.

The chain employs TRBV27 and TRBJ2-3; 9 nucleotides align to TRBD1. The CDR3 has 15 residues. V dropped 6 bases and J dropped 3; count of bases not matched to a gene: 7. Germline assignment: CDR1 MNHEY and CDR2 SMNVEV (reference sequence). The CDR3 sequence is CASRPGTGRTDTQYF. In nucleotides, the CDR3 is TGTGCCAGCAGGCCCGGGACAGGGAGGACAGATACGCAGTATTTT.

The chain couples TRBV14 to TRBJ1-2, with a tentative D call TRBD1 (5 bases). V gave up 0 bases and J gave up 4 bases, with 15 bases separating them. The CDR3 contains 16 residues. Germline CDR1 and CDR2: SGHDN and FVKESK. The CDR3 region is CASSQEGGDYTYGYTF. The CDR3 region has the DNA TGTGCCAGCAGCCAAGAAGGAGGGGATTATACCTATGGCTACACCTTC.

The V and J genes are TRBV27 and TRBJ2-7; 13 nucleotides match TRBD2. The V and J ends lost 3 bases and 2 bases, in that order; junction bases with no gene match: 7. The CDR3 length is 17 residues. The germline V gene has CDR1 MNHEY and CDR2 SMNVEV (reference sequence). Here the CDR3 reads CASSFSTSGGPAYEQYF. The DNA for the CDR3 is TGTGCCAGCAGTTTCTCGACTAGCGGGGGGCCAGCCTACGAGCAGTACTTC.

The chain uses TRBV28 and TRBJ2-4; the D gene is possibly TRBD2 (6 bases). The CDR3 has 14 residues. V lost 2 bases and J 1 base, leaving 6 bases between the germline ends. CDR1 is MDHEN, CDR2 SYDVKM, per germline. This chain's CDR3 is CASSLRGAKNIQYF. CDR3 bases: TGTGCCAGCAGTTTACGGGGGGCCAAAAACATTCAGTACTTC.

This clone was detected only once. The chain carries TRBV5-1 and TRBJ1-5; the D gene is possibly TRBD1 (5 bases). The CDR3 loop spans 14 amino acids. Germline V gene data show CDR1 as SGHRS and CDR2 as YFSETQ. Deletions cut 5 bases from V and 5 bases from J, with 14 bases between. The CDR3 loop reads CASRYDSPDQPQHF. In DNA form, the CDR3 reads TGCGCCAGCAGGTACGACAGCCCTGATCAGCCCCAGCATTTT.

The table lists this clone with a count of one. V gene TRBV9 combines with J gene TRBJ1-1, with D hard to call. From germline, CDR1 is SGDLS and CDR2 YYNGEE. Trimming removed 4 bases from V and 3 bases from J, with 10 bases in between. This CDR3 is built from 13 residues. The CDR3 nucleotides read TGTGCCAGCAGCCAAGGCGGGTACACTGAAGCTTTCTTT. This gives the protein CASSQGGYTEAFF.

This clone was counted only a few times. This chain links TRBV7-2 with TRBJ2-1, with TRBD2 identical over 16 bases. The CDR3 sequence is 14 residues long. Germline V gene sequence: CDR1 SGHTA, CDR2 FQGNSA. With 3 bases clipped from V and 15 bases from J, the junction kept 5 bases outside the gene matches. The DNA of the CDR3 is TGTGCCAGCAGCTTCGGGACTAGCGGGGGGGCCAGGTTCTTC. This sequence encodes CASSFGTSGGARFF.

There are many counts of this clone. V is TRBV7-9 and J is TRBJ2-2; D perhaps matches TRBD1 (6 bases). The length of the CDR3 is 14 residues. V lost 5 bases to trimming and J lost 4 bases, with 11 bases between them. Germline-derived CDR1 and CDR2 are SEHNR and FQNEAQ (reference sequence). This chain's CDR3 is CASSLVGGTGELFF. The CDR3 DNA is TGTGCCAGCAGCCTAGTAGGGGGCACCGGGGAGCTGTTTTTT.